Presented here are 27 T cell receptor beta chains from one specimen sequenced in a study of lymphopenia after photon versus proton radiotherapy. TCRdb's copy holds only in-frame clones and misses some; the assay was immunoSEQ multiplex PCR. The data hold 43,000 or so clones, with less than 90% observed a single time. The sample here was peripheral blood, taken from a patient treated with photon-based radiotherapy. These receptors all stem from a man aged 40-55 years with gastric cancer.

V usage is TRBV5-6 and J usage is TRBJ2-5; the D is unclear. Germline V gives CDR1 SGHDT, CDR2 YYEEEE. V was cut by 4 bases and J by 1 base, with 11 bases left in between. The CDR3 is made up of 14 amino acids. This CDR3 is CASSLRQPQETQYF. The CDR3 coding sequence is TGTGCCAGCAGCCTCCGACAACCCCAAGAGACCCAGTACTTC.

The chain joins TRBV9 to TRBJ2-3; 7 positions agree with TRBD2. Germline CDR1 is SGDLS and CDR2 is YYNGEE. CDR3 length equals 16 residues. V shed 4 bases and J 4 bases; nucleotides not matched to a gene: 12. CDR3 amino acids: CASSPWGGMSADTQYF. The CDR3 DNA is TGTGCCAGCAGCCCATGGGGGGGGATGAGCGCAGATACGCAGTATTTT. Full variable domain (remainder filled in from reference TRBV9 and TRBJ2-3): DSGVTQTPKHLITATGQRVTLRCSPRSGDLSVYWYQQSLDQGLQFLIQYYNGEERAKGNILERFSAQQFPDLHSELNLSSLELGDSALYFCASSPWGGMSADTQYFGPGTRLTVL.

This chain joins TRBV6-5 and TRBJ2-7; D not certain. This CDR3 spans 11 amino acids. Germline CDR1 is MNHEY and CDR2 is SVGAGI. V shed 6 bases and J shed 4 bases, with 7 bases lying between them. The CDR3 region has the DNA TGTGCCAGCAGGTTACATTACGAGCAGTACTTC. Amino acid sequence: CASRLHYEQYF.

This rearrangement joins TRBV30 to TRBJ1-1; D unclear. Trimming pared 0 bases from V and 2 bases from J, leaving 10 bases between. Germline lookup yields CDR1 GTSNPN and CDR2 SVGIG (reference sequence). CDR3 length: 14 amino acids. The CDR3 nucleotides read TGTGCCTGGAGTGTAATGGACCTTAACACTGAAGCTTTCTTT. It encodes CAWSVMDLNTEAFF.

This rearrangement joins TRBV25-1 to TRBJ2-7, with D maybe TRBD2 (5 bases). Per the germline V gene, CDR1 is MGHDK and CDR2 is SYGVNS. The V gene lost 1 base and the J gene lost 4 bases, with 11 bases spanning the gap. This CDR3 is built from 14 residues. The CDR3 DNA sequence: TGTGCCAGCAGTGAATCTAGTGAGGGTTACGAGCAGTACTTC. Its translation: CASSESSEGYEQYF.

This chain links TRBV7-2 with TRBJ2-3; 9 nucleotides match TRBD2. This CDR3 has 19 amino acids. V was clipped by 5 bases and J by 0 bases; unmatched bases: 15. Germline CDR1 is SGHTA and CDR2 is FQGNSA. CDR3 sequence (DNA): TGTGCCAGCAGCCGAAGGCGGCTAGCGGGGAGCACTAGCACAGATACGCAGTATTTT. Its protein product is CASSRRRLAGSTSTDTQYF.

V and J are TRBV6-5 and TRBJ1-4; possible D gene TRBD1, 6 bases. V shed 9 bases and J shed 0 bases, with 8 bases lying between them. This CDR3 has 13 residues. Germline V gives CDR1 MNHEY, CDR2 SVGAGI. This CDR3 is CASRTATNEKLFF. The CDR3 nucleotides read TGTGCCAGTCGGACAGCAACTAATGAAAAACTGTTTTTT.

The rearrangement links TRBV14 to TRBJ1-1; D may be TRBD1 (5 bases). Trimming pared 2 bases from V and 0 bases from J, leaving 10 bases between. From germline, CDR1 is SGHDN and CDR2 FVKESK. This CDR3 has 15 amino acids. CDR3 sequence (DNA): TGTGCCAGCAGCCAACAGGGTTACATGAACACTGAAGCTTTCTTT. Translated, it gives CASSQQGYMNTEAFF.

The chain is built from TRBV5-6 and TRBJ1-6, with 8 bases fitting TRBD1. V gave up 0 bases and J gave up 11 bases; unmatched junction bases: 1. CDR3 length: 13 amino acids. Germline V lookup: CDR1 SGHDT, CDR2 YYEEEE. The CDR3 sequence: CASSLARGPPLHF. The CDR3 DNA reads TGTGCCAGCAGCTTGGCCAGGGGGCCACCCCTCCACTTT.

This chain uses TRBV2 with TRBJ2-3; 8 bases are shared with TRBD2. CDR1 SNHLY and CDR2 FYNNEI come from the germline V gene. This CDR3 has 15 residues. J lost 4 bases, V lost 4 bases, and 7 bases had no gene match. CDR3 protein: CASSVIGGASDTQYF. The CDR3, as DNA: TGTGCCAGCAGTGTTATCGGGGGGGCATCAGATACGCAGTATTTT.

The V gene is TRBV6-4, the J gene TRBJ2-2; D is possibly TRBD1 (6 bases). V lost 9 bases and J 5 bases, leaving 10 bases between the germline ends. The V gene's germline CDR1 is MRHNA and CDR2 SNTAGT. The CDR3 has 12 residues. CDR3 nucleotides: TGTGCCAGGGGGGCAGTAACCGGGGAGCTGTTTTTT. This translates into CARGAVTGELFF.

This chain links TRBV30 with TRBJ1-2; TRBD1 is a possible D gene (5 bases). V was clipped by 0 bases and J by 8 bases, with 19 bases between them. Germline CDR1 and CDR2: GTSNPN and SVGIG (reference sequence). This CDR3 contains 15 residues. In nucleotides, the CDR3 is TGTGCCTGGAGTGTACCGGGGCAGGGAAGCTTGGGCTACACCTTC. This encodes CAWSVPGQGSLGYTF. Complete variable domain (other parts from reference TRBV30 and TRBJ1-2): SQTIHQWPATLVQPVGSPLSLECTVEGTSNPNLYWYRQAAGRGLQLLFYSVGIGQISSEVPQNLSASRPQDRQFILSSKKLLLSDSGFYLCAWSVPGQGSLGYTFGSGTRLTVV.

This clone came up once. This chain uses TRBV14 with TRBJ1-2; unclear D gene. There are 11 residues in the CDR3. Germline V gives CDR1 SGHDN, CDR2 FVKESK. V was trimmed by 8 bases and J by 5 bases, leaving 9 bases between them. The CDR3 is CASGPDYGYTF. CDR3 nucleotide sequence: TGTGCCAGCGGTCCGGATTATGGCTACACCTTC.

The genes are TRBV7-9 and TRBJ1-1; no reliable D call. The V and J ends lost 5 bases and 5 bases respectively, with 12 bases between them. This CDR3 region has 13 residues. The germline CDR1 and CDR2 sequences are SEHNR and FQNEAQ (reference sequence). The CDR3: CASSQEFQTEAFF. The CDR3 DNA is TGTGCCAGCAGCCAAGAATTTCAGACTGAAGCTTTCTTT.

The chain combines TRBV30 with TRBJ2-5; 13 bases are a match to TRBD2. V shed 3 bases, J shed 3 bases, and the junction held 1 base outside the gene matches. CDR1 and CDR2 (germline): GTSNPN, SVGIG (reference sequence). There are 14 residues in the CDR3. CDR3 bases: TGTGCCTGGAGAGGACTAGCGGGGGAAGAGACCCAGTACTTC. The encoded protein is CAWRGLAGEETQYF.

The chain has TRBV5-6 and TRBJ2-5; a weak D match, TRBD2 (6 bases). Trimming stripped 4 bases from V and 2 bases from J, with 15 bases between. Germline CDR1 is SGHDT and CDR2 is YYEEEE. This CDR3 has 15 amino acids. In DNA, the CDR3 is TGTGCCAGCAGCGATCCGGGACTTTCTCAAGAGACCCAGTACTTC. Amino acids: CASSDPGLSQETQYF.

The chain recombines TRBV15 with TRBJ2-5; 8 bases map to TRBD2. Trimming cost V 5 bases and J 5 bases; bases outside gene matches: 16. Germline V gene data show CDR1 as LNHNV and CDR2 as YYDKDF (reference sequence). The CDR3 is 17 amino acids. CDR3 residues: CATSHGAGALIGETQYF. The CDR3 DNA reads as TGTGCCACCAGCCATGGAGCGGGAGCCCTGATAGGGGAGACCCAGTACTTC.

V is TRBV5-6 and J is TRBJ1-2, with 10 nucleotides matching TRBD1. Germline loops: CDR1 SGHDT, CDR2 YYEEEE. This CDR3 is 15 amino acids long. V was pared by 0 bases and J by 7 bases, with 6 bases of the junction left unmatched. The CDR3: CASSLVRQGASGYTF. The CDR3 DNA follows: TGTGCCAGCAGCTTGGTGAGACAGGGGGCGTCTGGCTACACCTTC. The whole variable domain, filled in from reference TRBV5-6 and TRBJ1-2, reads DAGVTQSPTHLIKTRGQQVTLRCSPKSGHDTVSWYQQALGQGPQFIFQYYEEEERQRGNFPDRFSGHQFPNYSSELNVNALLLGDSALYLCASSLVRQGASGYTFGSGTRLTVV.

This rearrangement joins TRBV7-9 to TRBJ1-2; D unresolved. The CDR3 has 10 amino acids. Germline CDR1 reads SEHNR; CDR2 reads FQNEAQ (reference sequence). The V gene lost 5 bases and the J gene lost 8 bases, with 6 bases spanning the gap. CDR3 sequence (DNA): TGTGCCAGCAGCCCTGAGGGCTACACCTTC. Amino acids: CASSPEGYTF.

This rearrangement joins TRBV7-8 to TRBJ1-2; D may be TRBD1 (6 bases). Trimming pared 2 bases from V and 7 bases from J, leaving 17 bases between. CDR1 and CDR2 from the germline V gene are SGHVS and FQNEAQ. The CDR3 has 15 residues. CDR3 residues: CASSLQSAGAGGYTF. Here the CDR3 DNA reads TGTGCCAGCAGCTTACAATCGGCAGGGGCCGGTGGCTACACCTTC.

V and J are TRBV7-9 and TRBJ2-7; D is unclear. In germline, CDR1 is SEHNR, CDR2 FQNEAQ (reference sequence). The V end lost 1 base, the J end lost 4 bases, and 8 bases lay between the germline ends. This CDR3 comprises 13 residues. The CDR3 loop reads CASSLGGLYEQYF. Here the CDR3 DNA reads TGTGCCAGCAGCTTAGGGGGTCTTTACGAGCAGTACTTC.

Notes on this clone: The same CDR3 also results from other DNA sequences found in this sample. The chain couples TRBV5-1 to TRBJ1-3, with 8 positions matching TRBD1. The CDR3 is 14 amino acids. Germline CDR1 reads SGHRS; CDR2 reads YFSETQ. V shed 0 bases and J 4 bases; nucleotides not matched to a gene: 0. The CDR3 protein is CASSLGTGGNTIYF. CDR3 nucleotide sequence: TGCGCCAGCAGCTTGGGGACAGGGGGAAACACCATATATTTT.

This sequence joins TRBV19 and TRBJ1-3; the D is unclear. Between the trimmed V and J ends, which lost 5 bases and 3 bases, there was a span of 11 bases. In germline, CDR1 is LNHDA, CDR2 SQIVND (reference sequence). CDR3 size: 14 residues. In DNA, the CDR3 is TGTGCCAGTAGTTCCAGACGGGATGGAAACACCATATATTTT. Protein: CASSSRRDGNTIYF. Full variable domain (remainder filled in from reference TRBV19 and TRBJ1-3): DGGITQSPKYLFRKEGQNVTLSCEQNLNHDAMYWYRQDPGQGLRLIYYSQIVNDFQKGDIAEGYSVSREKKESFPLTVTSAQKNPTAFYLCASSSRRDGNTIYFGEGSWLTVV.

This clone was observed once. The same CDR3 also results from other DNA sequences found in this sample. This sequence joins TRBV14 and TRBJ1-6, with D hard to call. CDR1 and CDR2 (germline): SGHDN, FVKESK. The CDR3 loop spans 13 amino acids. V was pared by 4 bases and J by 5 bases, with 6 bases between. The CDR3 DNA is TGTGCCAGCAGCCCGAGTCATAATTCACCCCTCCACTTT. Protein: CASSPSHNSPLHF.

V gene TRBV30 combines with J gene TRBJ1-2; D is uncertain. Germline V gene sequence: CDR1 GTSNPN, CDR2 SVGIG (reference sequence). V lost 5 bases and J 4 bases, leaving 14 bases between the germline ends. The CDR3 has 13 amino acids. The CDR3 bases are TGTGCCTGGGCCCCAAGACCAGTCTATGGCTACACCTTC. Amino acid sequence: CAWAPRPVYGYTF.

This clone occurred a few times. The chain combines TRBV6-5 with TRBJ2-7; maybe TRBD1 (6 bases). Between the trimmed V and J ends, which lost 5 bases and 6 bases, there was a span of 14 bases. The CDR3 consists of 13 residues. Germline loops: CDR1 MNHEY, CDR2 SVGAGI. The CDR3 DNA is TGTGCCAGCAGTATAACCCAGGGGAGCGAGCAGTACTTC. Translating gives CASSITQGSEQYF.

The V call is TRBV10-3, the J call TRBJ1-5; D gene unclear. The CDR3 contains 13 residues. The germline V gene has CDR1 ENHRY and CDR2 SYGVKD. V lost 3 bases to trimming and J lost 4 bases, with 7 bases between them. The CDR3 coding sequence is TGTGCCATCAGTGACAGTTTTAATCAGCCCCAGCATTTT. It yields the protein CAISDSFNQPQHF.